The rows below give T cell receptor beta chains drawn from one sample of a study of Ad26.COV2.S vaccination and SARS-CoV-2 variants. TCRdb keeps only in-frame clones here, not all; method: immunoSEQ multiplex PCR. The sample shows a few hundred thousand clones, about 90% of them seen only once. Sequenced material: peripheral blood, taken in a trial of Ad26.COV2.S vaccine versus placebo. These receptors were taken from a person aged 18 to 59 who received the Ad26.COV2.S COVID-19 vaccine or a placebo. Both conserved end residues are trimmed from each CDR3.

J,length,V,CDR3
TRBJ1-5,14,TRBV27,ASSPSGGIGNQPQH
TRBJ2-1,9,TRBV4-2,ASSQLQEQF
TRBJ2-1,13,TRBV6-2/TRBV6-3,ASSYGSGRYNEQF
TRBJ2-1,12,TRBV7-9,ASSLVVSYNEQF
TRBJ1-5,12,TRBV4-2,ASSQGTVNQPQH
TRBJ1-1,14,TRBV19,ASSPRDGQGNTEAF
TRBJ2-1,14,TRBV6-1,ASSEDARGTGYEQF
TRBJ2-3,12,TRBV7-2,ASSTAGVGDTQY
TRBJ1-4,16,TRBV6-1,ASSERTGLGTKGEKLF
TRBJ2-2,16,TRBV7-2,ASSWPLGRESRAGELF
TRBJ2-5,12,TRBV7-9,ASSLGRYQETQY
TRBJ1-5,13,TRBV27,ASRSWTETNQPQH
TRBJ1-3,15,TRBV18,ASSPDSTAYSGNTIY
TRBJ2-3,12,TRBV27,ASSFLGPTDTQY
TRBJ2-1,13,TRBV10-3,AISEPAGGSNEQF
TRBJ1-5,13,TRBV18,ASSRLGDGNQPQH
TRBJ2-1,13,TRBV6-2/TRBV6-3,ASSNRDIGYNEQF
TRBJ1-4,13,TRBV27,ASSLYGTGYEKLF
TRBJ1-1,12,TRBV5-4,ASSLVRGNTEAF
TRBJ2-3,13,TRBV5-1,ASSLSGQGTDTQY
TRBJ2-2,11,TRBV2,ASSKTVTGELF
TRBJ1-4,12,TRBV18,ASSRQGDNEKLF
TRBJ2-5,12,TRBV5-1,ASSPSGSSETQY
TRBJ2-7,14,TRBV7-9,ASSLGLAGTLYEQY
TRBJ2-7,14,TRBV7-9,ASSLVPSGASYEQY
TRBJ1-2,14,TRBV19,ASSLPTGGGNYGYT
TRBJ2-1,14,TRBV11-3,ASSLDFQSSYNEQF
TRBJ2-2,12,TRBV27,ASNREPNTGELF
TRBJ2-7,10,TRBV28,ASSTGAYEQY